Only one count was recorded for the clone carrying this T cell receptor beta chain. The data are from a study of blood T cell repertoires in COVID-19. About the research overall: Samples taken during acute and convalescent COVID-19 were collected in the United States, Italy and Spain. Nucleic acid was either cDNA or gDNA, and it came from T cells, B-cell-depleted T cells, or PBMCs.

V gave up 5 bases and J gave up 2 bases; unmatched junction bases: 7. There are 15 residues in the CDR3. Germline V gene sequence: CDR1 MNHEY, CDR2 SMNVEV (reference sequence). Methods used by the authors: Quantification of nucleated cells was approximated via reference gene primer amplification. Assay: immunoSEQ multiplex PCR; the TCRdb copy retains only in-frame clones and omits some. Clone size and V and J calls were adopted from that table, with D and trimming inferred from the DNA. The sample carries fewer than 300,000 clones, 82% recorded once. Material for sequencing was peripheral blood. The TCR was taken from a woman under 30 with acute or convalescent COVID-19. The chain uses TRBV27 and TRBJ2-5, with TRBD2 matching over 8 bases. As DNA, the CDR3 is TGTGCCAGCAGTAGTTTGGGGACTAGACAAGAGACCCAGTACTTC. Its translation: CASSSLGTRQETQYF.